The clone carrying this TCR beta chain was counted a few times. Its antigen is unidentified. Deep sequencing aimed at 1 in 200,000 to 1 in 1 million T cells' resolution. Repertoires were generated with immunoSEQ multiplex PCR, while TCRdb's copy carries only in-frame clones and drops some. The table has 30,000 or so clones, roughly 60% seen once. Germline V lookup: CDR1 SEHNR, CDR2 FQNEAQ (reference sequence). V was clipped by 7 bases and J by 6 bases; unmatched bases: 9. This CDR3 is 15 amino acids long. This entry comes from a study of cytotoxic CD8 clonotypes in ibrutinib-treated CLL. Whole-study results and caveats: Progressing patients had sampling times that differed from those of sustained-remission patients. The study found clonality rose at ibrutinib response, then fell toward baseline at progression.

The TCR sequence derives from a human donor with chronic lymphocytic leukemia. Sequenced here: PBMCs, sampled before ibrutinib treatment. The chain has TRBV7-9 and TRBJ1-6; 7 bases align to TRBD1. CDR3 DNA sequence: TGTGCCAGCACCGGAGGAACAGGGGTTAATTCACCCCTCCACTTT. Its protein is CASTGGTGVNSPLHF.